This T cell receptor (beta chain) was retrieved from a study of T cell responses to AZD1222 COVID-19 vaccine. Trimming pared 0 bases from V and 0 bases from J, leaving 17 bases between. The CDR3 loop spans 18 amino acids. CDR1 is LNHDA, CDR2 SQIVND, per germline (reference sequence). Study-wide results and limits: Nearly half of unique spike-specific TCRs reportedly avoided B.1.351 and B.1.1.7 mutated regions. In a largely white British group with more females than males, clonal diversity was possibly underestimated.

TCRdb's table, derived via immunoSEQ multiplex PCR, lists solely in-frame clones and lacks some. The table records about 120,000 clones, 80% to 90% of them present only once. Worth noting for this clone: Its antigen is currently unknown.

Here the sequenced sample was peripheral blood, taken on day 0 of AZD1222 vaccination. The V gene is TRBV19, the J gene TRBJ1-1; D remains ambiguous. The sequence was obtained from an adult in good health. The CDR3 region is CASSIDHRGGSVNTEAFF. The CDR3 nucleotides read TGTGCCAGTAGTATAGATCACCGGGGTGGGTCCGTGAACACTGAAGCTTTCTTT.